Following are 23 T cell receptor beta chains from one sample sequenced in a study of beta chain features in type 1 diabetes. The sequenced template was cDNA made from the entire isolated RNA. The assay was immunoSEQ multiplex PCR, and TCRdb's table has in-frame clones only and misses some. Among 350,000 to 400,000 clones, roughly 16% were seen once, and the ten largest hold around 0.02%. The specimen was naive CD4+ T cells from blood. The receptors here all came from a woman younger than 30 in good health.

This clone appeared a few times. The CDR3 loop is CASSFISGSYNEQFF. The DNA for the CDR3 is TGTGCCAGCAGTTTTATCTCGGGCTCCTACAATGAGCAGTTCTTC. V and J are TRBV28 and TRBJ2-1; D gene ambiguous. The CDR3 loop spans 15 amino acids. The V gene lost 3 bases and the J gene lost 0 bases, with 9 bases spanning the gap. Germline loops: CDR1 MDHEN, CDR2 SYDVKM.

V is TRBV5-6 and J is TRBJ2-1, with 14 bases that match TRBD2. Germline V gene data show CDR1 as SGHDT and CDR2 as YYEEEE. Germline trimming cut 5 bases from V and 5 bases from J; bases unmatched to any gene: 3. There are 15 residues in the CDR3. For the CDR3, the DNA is TGTGCCAGCAGTCGGACTAGCGGGGGGAACAATGAGCAGTTCTTC. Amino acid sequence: CASSRTSGGNNEQFF.

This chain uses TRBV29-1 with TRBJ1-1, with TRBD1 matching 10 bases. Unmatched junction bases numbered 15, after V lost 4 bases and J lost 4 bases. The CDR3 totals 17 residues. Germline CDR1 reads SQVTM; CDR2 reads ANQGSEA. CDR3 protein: CSVGGWDRGFPGTEAFF. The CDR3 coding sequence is TGCAGCGTTGGGGGGTGGGACAGGGGATTCCCTGGCACTGAAGCTTTCTTT.

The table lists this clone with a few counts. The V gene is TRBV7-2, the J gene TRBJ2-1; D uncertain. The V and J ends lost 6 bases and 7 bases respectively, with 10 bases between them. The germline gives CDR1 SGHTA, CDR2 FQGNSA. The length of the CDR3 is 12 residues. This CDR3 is CASRLALNEQFF. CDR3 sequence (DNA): TGTGCCAGCAGATTGGCCCTTAATGAGCAGTTCTTC.

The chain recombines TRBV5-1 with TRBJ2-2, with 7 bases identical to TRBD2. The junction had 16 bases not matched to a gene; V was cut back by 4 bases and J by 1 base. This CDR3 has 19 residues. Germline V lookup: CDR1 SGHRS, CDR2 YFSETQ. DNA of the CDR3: TGCGCCAGCAGCAATAAACTGATAAAAAGCGGGAAGAACACCGGGGAGCTGTTTTTT. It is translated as CASSNKLIKSGKNTGELFF. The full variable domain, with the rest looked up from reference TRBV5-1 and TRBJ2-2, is KAGVTQTPRYLIKTRGQQVTLSCSPISGHRSVSWYQQTPGQGLQFLFEYFSETQRNKGNFPGRFSGRQFSNSRSEMNVSTLELGDSALYLCASSNKLIKSGKNTGELFFGEGSRLTVL.

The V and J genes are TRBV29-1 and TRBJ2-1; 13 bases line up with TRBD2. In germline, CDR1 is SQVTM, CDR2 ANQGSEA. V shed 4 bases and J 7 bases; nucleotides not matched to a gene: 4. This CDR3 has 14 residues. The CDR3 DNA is TGCAGCGTTGCAAGGACTAGCGGGAGAAATGAGCAGTTCTTC. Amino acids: CSVARTSGRNEQFF.

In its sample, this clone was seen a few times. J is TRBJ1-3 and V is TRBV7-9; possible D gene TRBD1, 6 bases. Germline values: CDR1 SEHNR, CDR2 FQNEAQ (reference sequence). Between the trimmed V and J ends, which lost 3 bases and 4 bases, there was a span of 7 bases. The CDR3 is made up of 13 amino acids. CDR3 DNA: TGTGCCAGCAGCTTTGACAGGGGAAACACCATATATTTT. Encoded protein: CASSFDRGNTIYF.

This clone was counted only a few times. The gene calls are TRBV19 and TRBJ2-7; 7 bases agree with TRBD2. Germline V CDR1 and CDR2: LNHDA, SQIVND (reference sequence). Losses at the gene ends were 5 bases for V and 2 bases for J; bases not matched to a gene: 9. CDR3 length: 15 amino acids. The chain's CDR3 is CASSPLAERPYEQYF. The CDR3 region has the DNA TGTGCCAGTAGTCCCCTAGCGGAACGACCCTACGAGCAGTACTTC.

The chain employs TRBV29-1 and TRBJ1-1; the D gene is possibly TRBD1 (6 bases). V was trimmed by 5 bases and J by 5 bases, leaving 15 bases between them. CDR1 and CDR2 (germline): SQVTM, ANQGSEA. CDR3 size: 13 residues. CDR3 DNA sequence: TGCAGCGTTCGCCAGGGGTATGGGACTGAAGCTTTCTTT. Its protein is CSVRQGYGTEAFF.

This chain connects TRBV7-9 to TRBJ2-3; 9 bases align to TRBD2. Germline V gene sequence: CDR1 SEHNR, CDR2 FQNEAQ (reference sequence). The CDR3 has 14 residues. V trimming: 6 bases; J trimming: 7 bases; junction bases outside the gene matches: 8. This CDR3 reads CASSPSGIRNTQYF. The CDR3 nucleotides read TGTGCCAGCAGTCCTAGCGGGATCAGGAATACGCAGTATTTT.

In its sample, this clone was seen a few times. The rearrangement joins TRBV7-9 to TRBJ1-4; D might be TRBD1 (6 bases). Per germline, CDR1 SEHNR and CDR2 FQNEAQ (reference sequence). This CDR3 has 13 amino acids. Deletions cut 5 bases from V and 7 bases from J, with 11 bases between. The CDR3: CASSHREGEKLFF. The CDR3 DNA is TGTGCCAGCAGCCACAGGGAGGGTGAAAAACTGTTTTTT.

The CDR3 is CARAWGPNTGELFF. In DNA, the CDR3 is TGTGCCAGAGCGTGGGGGCCCAACACCGGGGAGCTGTTTTTT. V and J are TRBV30 and TRBJ2-2, with TRBD1 as a possible D gene (6 bases). This CDR3 is built from 14 residues. CDR1 is GTSNPN and CDR2 is SVGIG in the germline V gene (reference sequence). Deletions cut 8 bases from V and 2 bases from J, with 15 bases between.

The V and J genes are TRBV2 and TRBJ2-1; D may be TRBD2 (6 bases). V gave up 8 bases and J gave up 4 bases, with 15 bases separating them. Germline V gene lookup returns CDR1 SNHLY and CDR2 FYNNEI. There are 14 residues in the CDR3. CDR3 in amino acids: CASLPGTGYNEQFF. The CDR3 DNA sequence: TGTGCCAGCCTGCCCGGGACTGGGTACAATGAGCAGTTCTTC.

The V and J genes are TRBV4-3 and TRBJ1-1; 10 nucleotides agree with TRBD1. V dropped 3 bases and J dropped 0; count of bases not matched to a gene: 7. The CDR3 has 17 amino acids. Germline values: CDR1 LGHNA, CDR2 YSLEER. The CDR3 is CASSHALGQGMNTEAFF. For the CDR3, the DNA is TGCGCCAGCAGCCACGCCTTGGGACAGGGGATGAACACTGAAGCTTTCTTT.

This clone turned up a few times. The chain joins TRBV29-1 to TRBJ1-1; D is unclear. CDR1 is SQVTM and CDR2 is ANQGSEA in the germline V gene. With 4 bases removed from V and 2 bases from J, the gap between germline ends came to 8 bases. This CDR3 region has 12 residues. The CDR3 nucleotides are TGCAGCGTTGCCCCACATAACACTGAAGCTTTCTTT. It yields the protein CSVAPHNTEAFF.

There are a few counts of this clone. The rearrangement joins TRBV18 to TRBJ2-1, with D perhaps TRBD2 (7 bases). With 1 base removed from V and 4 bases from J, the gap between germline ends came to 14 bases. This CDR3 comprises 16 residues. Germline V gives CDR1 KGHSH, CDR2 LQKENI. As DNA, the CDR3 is TGTGCCAGCTCACCACTACAGGGAGGGGCGTACAATGAGCAGTTCTTC. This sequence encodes CASSPLQGGAYNEQFF. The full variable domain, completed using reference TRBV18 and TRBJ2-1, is NAGVMQNPRHLVRRRGQEARLRCSPMKGHSHVYWYRQLPEEGLKFMVYLQKENIIDESGMPKERFSAEFPKEGPSILRIQQVVRGDSAAYFCASSPLQGGAYNEQFFGPGTRLTVL.

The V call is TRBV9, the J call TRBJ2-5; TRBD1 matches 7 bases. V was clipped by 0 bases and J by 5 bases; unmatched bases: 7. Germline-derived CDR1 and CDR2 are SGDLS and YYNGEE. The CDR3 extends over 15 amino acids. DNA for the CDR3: TGTGCCAGCAGCGTAGCGGGCAGGGGGAGCGAGACCCAGTACTTC. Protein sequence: CASSVAGRGSETQYF.

In DNA form, the CDR3 reads TGTGCCAGCTCATTAGCGGCCTCCTACGAGCAGTACTTC. The encoded protein is CASSLAASYEQYF. The chain recombines TRBV18 with TRBJ2-7; TRBD2 might be the D (6 bases). The V end lost 5 bases, the J end lost 0 bases, and 8 bases lay between the germline ends. Germline V gene sequence: CDR1 KGHSH, CDR2 LQKENI. CDR3 length: 13 residues. The whole variable domain, filled in from reference TRBV18 and TRBJ2-7, reads NAGVMQNPRHLVRRRGQEARLRCSPMKGHSHVYWYRQLPEEGLKFMVYLQKENIIDESGMPKERFSAEFPKEGPSILRIQQVVRGDSAAYFCASSLAASYEQYFGPGTRLTVT.

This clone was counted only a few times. The CDR3 region is CASSSYKGYTF. DNA of the CDR3: TGTGCCAGCAGCTCGTACAAGGGCTACACCTTC. This chain connects TRBV7-9 to TRBJ1-2; D is unclear. This CDR3 contains 11 residues. Trimming removed 4 bases from V and 8 bases from J, with 8 bases in between. CDR1 SEHNR and CDR2 FQNEAQ come from the germline V gene (reference sequence).

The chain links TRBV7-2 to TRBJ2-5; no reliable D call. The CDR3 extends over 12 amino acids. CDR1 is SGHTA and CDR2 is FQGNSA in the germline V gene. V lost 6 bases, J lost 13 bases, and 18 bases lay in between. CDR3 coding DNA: TGTGCCAGCAGTCCTGAGCTGCCACCCCCGTACTTC. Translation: CASSPELPPPYF.

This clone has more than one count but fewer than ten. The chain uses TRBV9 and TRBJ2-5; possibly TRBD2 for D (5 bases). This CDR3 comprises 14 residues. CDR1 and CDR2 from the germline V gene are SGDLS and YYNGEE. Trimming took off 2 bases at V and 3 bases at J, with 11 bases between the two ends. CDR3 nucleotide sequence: TGTGCCAGCAGCGTCCAAGGGAGCGAAGAGACCCAGTACTTC. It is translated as CASSVQGSEETQYF.

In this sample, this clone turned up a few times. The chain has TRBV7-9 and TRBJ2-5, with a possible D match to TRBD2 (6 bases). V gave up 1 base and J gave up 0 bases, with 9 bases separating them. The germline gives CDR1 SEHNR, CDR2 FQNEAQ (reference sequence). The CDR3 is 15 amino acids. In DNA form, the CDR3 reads TGTGCCAGCAGCTTAGTTCGGGGGAACCAAGAGACCCAGTACTTC. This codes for CASSLVRGNQETQYF.

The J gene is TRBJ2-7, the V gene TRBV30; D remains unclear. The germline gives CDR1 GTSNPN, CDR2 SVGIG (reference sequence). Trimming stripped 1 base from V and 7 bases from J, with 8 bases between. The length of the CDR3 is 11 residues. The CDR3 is CAWSGMEEQYF. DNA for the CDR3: TGTGCCTGGAGTGGGATGGAGGAGCAGTACTTC.